What follows are 5 T cell receptor beta chains derived from one specimen sequenced in a study of blood T cell repertoires in COVID-19. TCRdb's table, derived via immunoSEQ multiplex PCR, lists solely in-frame clones and lacks some. The sample includes fewer than 300,000 clones, around four fifths of them seen just once. Sequenced: peripheral blood. All receptors derive from a woman in her 70s with active or convalescent COVID-19.

The chain recombines TRBV27 with TRBJ2-1, with 12 bases lining up with TRBD2. The germline CDR1 and CDR2 sequences are MNHEY and SMNVEV (reference sequence). The ends lost 5 bases at V and 4 bases at J; junction bases unmatched: 6. The CDR3 length is 16 residues. In nucleotides, the CDR3 is TGTGCCAGCAGTAAATATCTAGCGGGAGGGTACAATGAGCAGTTCTTC. This sequence encodes CASSKYLAGGYNEQFF.

The chain combines TRBV25-1 with TRBJ2-3; 10 positions match TRBD2. Germline lookup yields CDR1 MGHDK and CDR2 SYGVNS. The length of the CDR3 is 16 residues. Trimming took 7 bases from V and 0 from J; bases not matched to a gene: 7. The CDR3 nucleotides read TGTGCCAGCACGTCTAGCGGGGGCTTTAGCACAGATACGCAGTATTTT. Its translation is CASTSSGGFSTDTQYF.

In this sample, this clone turned up a few times. CDR3 nucleotide sequence: TGTGCCAGCAGTTTCCCCAGGGGGCGAACTGAAGCTTTCTTT. Translated: CASSFPRGRTEAFF. The rearrangement joins TRBV28 to TRBJ1-1; 8 nucleotides agree with TRBD1. The junction had 5 bases not matched to a gene; V was cut back by 3 bases and J by 5 bases. The germline gives CDR1 MDHEN, CDR2 SYDVKM. The CDR3 runs to 14 residues.

The chain is built from TRBV28 and TRBJ1-1, with 8 bases matching TRBD1. The CDR3 is 15 residues long. V lost 7 bases, J lost 7 bases, and 14 bases stayed unmatched. Germline V lookup: CDR1 MDHEN, CDR2 SYDVKM. CDR3 loop: CASTLTQGALGEAFF. The CDR3 DNA reads as TGTGCCAGCACGCTCACCCAGGGGGCGTTGGGTGAAGCTTTCTTT.

V gene TRBV5-6 combines with J gene TRBJ2-5, with 7 bases matching TRBD1. Looked up from germline, CDR1 is SGHDT and CDR2 is YYEEEE. The CDR3 sequence is 13 residues long. V gave up 5 bases and J gave up 5 bases; unmatched junction bases: 6. CDR3 nucleotides: TGTGCCAGCAGTTCGGGACAGCGGGAGACCCAGTACTTC. This encodes CASSSGQRETQYF.